This entry lists 32 T cell receptor beta chains sequenced from one sample in a study of blood T cell repertoires in COVID-19 (dated by TCRdb to the early 2020s). Library generation was performed with the immunoSEQ multiplex PCR assay. The immuneACCESS repertoire file appears here via TCRdb, limited to in-frame rearrangements. These files lack a portion of the clones; in checked studies, under half of the deficit traces to unresolved V genes, and the cause of the others is not known. Here the sample has just over 650,000 clones; 85% to 90% occur a single time. Over 0.2% of the sample is held by the ten biggest clonotypes. The sample was peripheral blood. These receptors were collected from a woman in her late teens or twenties with acute or convalescent COVID-19.

The chain is built from TRBV7-2 and TRBJ2-5, with 10 positions matching TRBD2. J gave up 2 bases and V 3 bases, and 3 bases lay outside the gene matches. The CDR3 spans 15 residues. Germline CDR1 is SGHTA and CDR2 is FQGNSA. The CDR3 here is CASSFTSGAQETQYF. The DNA of the CDR3 is TGTGCCAGCAGCTTTACTAGCGGGGCACAAGAGACCCAGTACTTC.

The sample holds a few counts of this clone. CDR3 sequence (DNA): TGTGCCAGCAGCCCATGGACAGACTACATGAACACTGAAGCTTTCTTT. Its protein is CASSPWTDYMNTEAFF. V and J are TRBV11-2 and TRBJ1-1; a weak D match, TRBD1 (6 bases). V gave up 5 bases and J gave up 0 bases, with 16 bases separating them. Per germline, CDR1 SGHAT and CDR2 FQNNGV. The CDR3 contains 16 residues.

V usage is TRBV4-1 and J usage is TRBJ2-3; TRBD1 matches at 11 bases. This CDR3 has 16 residues. Looked up from germline, CDR1 is MGHRA and CDR2 is YSYEKL. Trimming at V came to 0 bases and at J to 10 bases, leaving 9 bases not matched to a gene. The CDR3 bases are TGCGCCAGCAGCCAAGATCTAAGGACAGGGGGCCGAGCGCAGTATTTT. This codes for CASSQDLRTGGRAQYF.

This clone was picked up one time. This CDR3 is also generated by other DNA sequences in the sample. The V gene is TRBV5-1, the J gene TRBJ1-2, with D hard to call. V lost 0 bases, J lost 2 bases, and 5 bases lay in between. Germline loops: CDR1 SGHRS, CDR2 YFSETQ. CDR3 length equals 13 residues. The CDR3, as DNA: TGCGCCAGCAGCTTGGCGCAGAACTATGGCTACACCTTC. It yields the protein CASSLAQNYGYTF. Drawing the rest from reference TRBV5-1 and TRBJ1-2, the complete variable domain is KAGVTQTPRYLIKTRGQQVTLSCSPISGHRSVSWYQQTPGQGLQFLFEYFSETQRNKGNFPGRFSGRQFSNSRSEMNVSTLELGDSALYLCASSLAQNYGYTFGSGTRLTVV.

CDR3 sequence (DNA): TGTGCCAGCAGTGAGGGGTTGGTAGCGGGGGGTCTCACAGATACGCAGTATTTT. Amino acids: CASSEGLVAGGLTDTQYF. V is TRBV2 and J is TRBJ2-3; 10 bases fit TRBD2. The germline CDR1 and CDR2 sequences are SNHLY and FYNNEI. With 3 bases clipped from V and 2 bases from J, the junction kept 11 bases outside the gene matches. The CDR3 extends over 18 amino acids.

The V gene is TRBV5-6, the J gene TRBJ2-7, with 11 bases matching TRBD2. The CDR3 has 18 residues. V was pared by 2 bases and J by 3 bases, with 13 bases of the junction left unmatched. Germline V gives CDR1 SGHDT, CDR2 YYEEEE. The CDR3 DNA sequence: TGTGCCAGCAGCTTCCAAAGAGCTAGCGGGGGGACCTTCTACGAGCAGTACTTC. Its protein product is CASSFQRASGGTFYEQYF.

The chain has TRBV7-2 and TRBJ2-7, with 9 positions matching TRBD2. Germline V gene lookup returns CDR1 SGHTA and CDR2 FQGNSA. Trimming cost V 3 bases and J 0 bases; bases outside gene matches: 3. The CDR3 runs to 15 residues. CDR3 coding DNA: TGTGCCAGCAGCTTGTCTAGCGGGGACTCCTACGAGCAGTACTTC. This encodes CASSLSSGDSYEQYF. The full variable domain, its missing parts supplied by reference TRBV7-2 and TRBJ2-7, is GAGVSQSPSNKVTEKGKDVELRCDPISGHTALYWYRQSLGQGLEFLIYFQGNSAPDKSGLPSDRFSAERTGGSVSTLTIQRTQQEDSAVYLCASSLSSGDSYEQYFGPGTRLTVT.

This chain links TRBV19 with TRBJ1-2; no clear D. Germline V gene lookup returns CDR1 LNHDA and CDR2 SQIVND (reference sequence). The V gene lost 0 bases and the J gene lost 7 bases, with 12 bases spanning the gap. This CDR3 spans 14 amino acids. The CDR3 nucleotides read TGTGCCAGTAGTATAGATACCGGGTTGGGTGGCTACACCTTC. Translation: CASSIDTGLGGYTF.

This clone was seen more than once but under ten times. The chain couples TRBV6-5 to TRBJ1-6, with D hard to call. CDR3 length equals 14 residues. The germline V gene has CDR1 MNHEY and CDR2 SVGAGI. V was cut by 8 bases and J by 7 bases, with 15 bases left in between. The CDR3 DNA follows: TGTGCCAGCTCCGCTCCGGGGTACAATTCACCCCTCCACTTT. Translation: CASSAPGYNSPLHF.

The chain is built from TRBV30 and TRBJ1-5, with D maybe TRBD1 (6 bases). V lost 3 bases and J lost 1, with 10 bases in between. The CDR3 consists of 14 residues. CDR1 and CDR2 from the germline V gene are GTSNPN and SVGIG (reference sequence). CDR3 sequence reads: CAWRAQGSNQPQHF. As DNA, the CDR3 is TGTGCCTGGAGGGCACAGGGAAGCAATCAGCCCCAGCATTTT.

The rearrangement uses TRBV11-2 and TRBJ2-3; D is perhaps TRBD1 (5 bases). Between the trimmed V and J ends, which lost 5 bases and 0 bases, there was a span of 12 bases. CDR3 length: 15 amino acids. Per germline, CDR1 SGHAT and CDR2 FQNNGV. The CDR3: CASSPQQGSTDTQYF. The CDR3 coding sequence is TGTGCCAGCAGCCCCCAGCAGGGTAGCACAGATACGCAGTATTTT.

V and J are TRBV9 and TRBJ1-1; 7 positions match TRBD1. Germline lookup yields CDR1 SGDLS and CDR2 YYNGEE. The ends lost 4 bases at V and 6 bases at J; junction bases unmatched: 12. The length of the CDR3 is 15 residues. This chain's CDR3 is CASSPQTTGTAEAFF. The CDR3 DNA is TGTGCCAGCAGCCCCCAGACCACCGGGACAGCTGAAGCTTTCTTT.

V and J are TRBV11-2 and TRBJ1-6, with no clear D. V was shortened by 5 bases and J by 1 base, with 12 bases between the two germline ends. This CDR3 has 16 amino acids. Germline V gene data show CDR1 as SGHAT and CDR2 as FQNNGV. The CDR3 coding sequence is TGTGCCAGCAGCAGACAAGAGGGTTCCTATAATTCACCCCTCCACTTT. Translating gives CASSRQEGSYNSPLHF.

This clone was counted a single time. This chain joins TRBV30 and TRBJ1-2; a weak D match, TRBD1 (5 bases). The CDR3 loop spans 15 amino acids. The ends were cut back, 4 bases at V and 2 bases at J, with 17 bases in the middle. Per the germline V gene, CDR1 is GTSNPN and CDR2 is SVGIG (reference sequence). The CDR3 is CAWKEGGVGNYGYTF. CDR3 nucleotide sequence: TGTGCCTGGAAAGAGGGAGGGGTCGGGAACTATGGCTACACCTTC.

The chain combines TRBV9 with TRBJ1-2, with 12 bases that match TRBD1. This CDR3 contains 17 residues. From germline, CDR1 is SGDLS and CDR2 YYNGEE. The trim removed 3 bases at V and 6 bases at J, leaving 12 bases unmatched. Here the CDR3 reads CASSGGGTGGAHDGYTF. DNA for the CDR3: TGTGCCAGCAGCGGCGGGGGGACAGGGGGCGCGCACGATGGCTACACCTTC.

The V and J genes are TRBV19 and TRBJ2-2; 8 positions agree with TRBD1. Germline trimming cut 4 bases from V and 7 bases from J; bases unmatched to any gene: 8. CDR1 and CDR2 (germline): LNHDA, SQIVND (reference sequence). The CDR3 totals 15 residues. The CDR3 loop is CASSNSGGYGGELFF. The DNA for the CDR3 is TGTGCCAGTAGTAATTCAGGGGGCTATGGCGGGGAGCTGTTTTTT.

A word on this clone: The sample contains more than one DNA sequence encoding this CDR3. This chain uses TRBV19 with TRBJ1-5, with 7 nucleotides matching TRBD1. V shed 4 bases and J 4 bases; nucleotides not matched to a gene: 7. Germline V gene sequence: CDR1 LNHDA, CDR2 SQIVND (reference sequence). CDR3 length: 15 amino acids. DNA for the CDR3: TGTGCCAGTAGTACGACAGGGTCGGGAAATCAGCCCCAGCATTTT. It yields the protein CASSTTGSGNQPQHF.

J is TRBJ1-1 and V is TRBV4-1; D is undetermined. Trimming pared 0 bases from V and 4 bases from J, leaving 15 bases between. The CDR3 has 16 residues. Germline lookup yields CDR1 MGHRA and CDR2 YSYEKL. The DNA of the CDR3 is TGCGCCAGCAGCCAAGAAATACGCACAGCGGCCACTGAAGCTTTCTTT. This codes for CASSQEIRTAATEAFF.

The gene calls are TRBV7-3 and TRBJ2-2, with TRBD2 matching over 7 bases. The CDR3 is 14 amino acids. V was clipped by 7 bases and J by 1 base; unmatched bases: 3. The germline gives CDR1 SGHTA, CDR2 FQGTGA. The CDR3 nucleotides read TGTGCCAGCAAACCGGGGGGGAACACCGGGGAGCTGTTTTTT. This translates into CASKPGGNTGELFF.

The V gene is TRBV12-5, the J gene TRBJ1-2; tentative D call: TRBD1 (5 bases). The V end lost 0 bases, the J end lost 2 bases, and 13 bases lay between the germline ends. The CDR3 sequence is 16 residues long. Germline V gene sequence: CDR1 LGHNT, CDR2 FRNRAP. The CDR3 protein is CASGLVLQGRNYGYTF. CDR3 in DNA: TGTGCTAGTGGTTTGGTACTTCAGGGCAGAAACTATGGCTACACCTTC.

This clone has just a few counts. This sequence joins TRBV7-3 and TRBJ1-5; D is perhaps TRBD1 (6 bases). The CDR3 is 17 amino acids. CDR1 SGHTA and CDR2 FQGTGA come from the germline V gene. Trimming removed 6 bases at V and 0 bases at J, with 18 bases between. As DNA, the CDR3 is TGTGCCAGCAGTCTCGGGTTGGGACACCATAGCAATCAGCCCCAGCATTTT. As protein: CASSLGLGHHSNQPQHF.

The V call is TRBV18, the J call TRBJ2-2; 9 bases fit TRBD1. CDR1 is KGHSH and CDR2 is LQKENI in the germline V gene. Unmatched junction bases numbered 6, after V lost 5 bases and J lost 5 bases. The CDR3 length is 15 residues. The CDR3 nucleotides read TGTGCCAGCTCAATCGGAGGGACAGGGACCGGGGAGCTGTTTTTT. Its protein product is CASSIGGTGTGELFF.

The rearrangement links TRBV5-5 to TRBJ1-3, with TRBD1 as a possible D gene (6 bases). V gave up 4 bases and J gave up 11 bases, with 16 bases separating them. Germline V lookup: CDR1 SGHKS, CDR2 YYEKEE (reference sequence). The CDR3 is 13 residues long. This CDR3 is CASSRDMGTPIYF. CDR3 DNA sequence: TGTGCCAGCAGCCGGGACATGGGGACCCCCATATATTTT.

This chain joins TRBV4-1 and TRBJ1-4; 8 nucleotides align to TRBD1. With V trimmed by 1 base and J by 5 bases, 12 bases remained unmatched. Germline loops: CDR1 MGHRA, CDR2 YSYEKL. The CDR3 is made up of 18 amino acids. The CDR3 spells CASSQVRTGGPINEKLFF. The CDR3 DNA follows: TGCGCCAGCAGCCAAGTTCGAACAGGGGGACCGATAAATGAAAAACTGTTTTTT.

The chain couples TRBV6-5 to TRBJ1-1, with D hard to call. Trimming pared 2 bases from V and 5 bases from J, leaving 15 bases between. Per the germline V gene, CDR1 is MNHEY and CDR2 is SVGAGI. The CDR3 is made up of 15 amino acids. The CDR3 sequence: CASSYPGLRATEAFF. The CDR3 DNA is TGTGCCAGCAGTTACCCCGGCCTGCGGGCTACTGAAGCTTTCTTT.

This chain connects TRBV19 to TRBJ2-7; 7 nucleotides agree with TRBD1. There are 14 residues in the CDR3. Per germline, CDR1 LNHDA and CDR2 SQIVND (reference sequence). With V trimmed by 4 bases and J by 2 bases, 5 bases remained unmatched. This chain's CDR3 is CASSKRTGTYEQYF. The CDR3 region has the DNA TGTGCCAGTAGTAAACGGACAGGTACCTACGAGCAGTACTTC.

This sequence joins TRBV6-4 and TRBJ2-2, with a weak D call TRBD2 (6 bases). V was pared by 3 bases and J by 0 bases, with 14 bases between. Germline V gene sequence: CDR1 MRHNA, CDR2 SNTAGT. This CDR3 has 17 residues. The CDR3 protein is CASSEGEDYANTGELFF. In DNA form, the CDR3 reads TGTGCCAGCAGTGAGGGGGAGGACTACGCGAACACCGGGGAGCTGTTTTTT.

For the CDR3, the DNA is TGTGCCAGTAGTATGCCCCGGACAGGCTCTAACTATGGCTACACCTTC. This codes for CASSMPRTGSNYGYTF. This chain joins TRBV19 and TRBJ1-2, with 7 bases matching TRBD1. Germline V gives CDR1 LNHDA, CDR2 SQIVND (reference sequence). Unmatched junction bases numbered 7, after V lost 3 bases and J lost 0 bases. The CDR3 is 16 residues long.

The rearrangement links TRBV30 to TRBJ1-4, with a weak D call TRBD1 (5 bases). The CDR3 spans 15 residues. Trimming removed 3 bases from V and 7 bases from J, with 18 bases in between. Germline CDR1 reads GTSNPN; CDR2 reads SVGIG (reference sequence). CDR3 amino acids: CAWSYQGTSVEKLFF. Here the CDR3 DNA reads TGTGCCTGGAGCTACCAGGGAACCTCGGTTGAAAAACTGTTTTTT.

The chain couples TRBV24-1 to TRBJ2-5, with 10 bases fitting TRBD1. J gave up 2 bases and V 5 bases, and 4 bases lay outside the gene matches. The CDR3 contains 15 residues. Per germline, CDR1 KGHDR and CDR2 SFDVKD. CDR3 residues: CATSAPGQGQETQYF. The CDR3 DNA reads as TGTGCCACCAGTGCCCCGGGACAGGGGCAAGAGACCCAGTACTTC.

V is TRBV20-1 and J is TRBJ2-3, with a tentative D call TRBD2 (6 bases). The CDR3 sequence is 11 residues long. The germline V gene encodes CDR1 DFQATT and CDR2 SNEGSKA (reference sequence). V was pared by 4 bases and J by 9 bases, with 11 bases between. The CDR3 region has the DNA TGCAGTGCTATCCCCGGGGGAACGCAGTATTTT. Translating gives CSAIPGGTQYF.

V is TRBV6-5 and J is TRBJ1-1; a weak D match, TRBD1 (5 bases). There are 15 residues in the CDR3. Germline CDR1 and CDR2: MNHEY and SVGAGI. The V and J ends lost 6 bases and 3 bases respectively, with 17 bases between them. This chain's CDR3 is CASSIYQGLDTEAFF. The CDR3 bases are TGTGCCAGCAGCATATACCAGGGATTGGACACTGAAGCTTTCTTT.